This T cell receptor (beta chain) was documented in a study of beta chain features in type 1 diabetes. Expressed TCRB transcripts got sequenced, as all isolated RNA was reverse transcribed. Clones were sequenced by immunoSEQ multiplex PCR, and TCRdb holds only the in-frame ones, with some missing. The table records about 230,000 clones, around 9.6% of them present only once. The CDR3 consists of 16 residues. CDR1 SGHTA and CDR2 FQGNSA come from the germline V gene. The V segment lost 3 bases and the J segment 4 bases; nucleotides outside the gene matches: 8. Sequencing was carried out using naive CD4+ T cells from blood. This receptor was obtained from a young woman in good health. The V call is TRBV7-2, the J call TRBJ2-1; TRBD2 aligns across 8 bases. This CDR3 reads CASSFLRGGIYNEQFF. The CDR3 DNA sequence: TGTGCCAGCAGCTTTCTTCGCGGGGGGATTTACAATGAGCAGTTCTTC. The complete variable domain, with remaining parts taken from reference TRBV7-2 and TRBJ2-1, reads GAGVSQSPSNKVTEKGKDVELRCDPISGHTALYWYRQSLGQGLEFLIYFQGNSAPDKSGLPSDRFSAERTGGSVSTLTIQRTQQEDSAVYLCASSFLRGGIYNEQFFGPGTRLTVL.